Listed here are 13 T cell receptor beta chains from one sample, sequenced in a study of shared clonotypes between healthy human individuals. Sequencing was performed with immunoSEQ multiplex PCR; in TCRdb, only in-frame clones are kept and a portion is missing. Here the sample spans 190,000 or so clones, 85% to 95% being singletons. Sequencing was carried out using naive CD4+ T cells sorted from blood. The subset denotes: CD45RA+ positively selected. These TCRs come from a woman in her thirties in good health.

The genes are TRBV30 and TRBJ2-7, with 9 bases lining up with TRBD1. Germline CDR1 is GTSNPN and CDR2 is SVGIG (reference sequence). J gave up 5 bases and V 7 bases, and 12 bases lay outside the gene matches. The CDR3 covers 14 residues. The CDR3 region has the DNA TGTGCCTCCGGAAGGAGGGGACAGGGAAACGAGCAGTACTTC. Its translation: CASGRRGQGNEQYF. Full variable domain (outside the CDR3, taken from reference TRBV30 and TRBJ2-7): SQTIHQWPATLVQPVGSPLSLECTVEGTSNPNLYWYRQAAGRGLQLLFYSVGIGQISSEVPQNLSASRPQDRQFILSSKKLLLSDSGFYLCASGRRGQGNEQYFGPGTRLTVT.

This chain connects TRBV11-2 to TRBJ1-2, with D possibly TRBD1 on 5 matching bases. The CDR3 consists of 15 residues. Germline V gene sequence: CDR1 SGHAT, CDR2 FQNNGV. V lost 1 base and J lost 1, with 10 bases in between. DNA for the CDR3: TGTGCCAGCAGCTTAGCAGGGACGGGTAACTATGGCTACACCTTC. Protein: CASSLAGTGNYGYTF.

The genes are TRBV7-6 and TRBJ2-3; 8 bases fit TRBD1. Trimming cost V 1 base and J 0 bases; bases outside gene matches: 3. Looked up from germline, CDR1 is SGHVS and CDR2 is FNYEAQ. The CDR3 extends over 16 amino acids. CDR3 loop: CASSLGRQGSTDTQYF. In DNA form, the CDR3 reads TGTGCCAGCAGCTTAGGACGACAGGGGAGCACAGATACGCAGTATTTT.

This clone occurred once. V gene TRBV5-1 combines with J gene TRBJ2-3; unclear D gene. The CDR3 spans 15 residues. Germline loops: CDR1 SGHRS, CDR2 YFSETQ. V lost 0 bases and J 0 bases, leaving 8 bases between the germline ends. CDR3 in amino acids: CASSLDPGSTDTQYF. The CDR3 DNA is TGCGCCAGCAGCTTGGATCCGGGCAGCACAGATACGCAGTATTTT.

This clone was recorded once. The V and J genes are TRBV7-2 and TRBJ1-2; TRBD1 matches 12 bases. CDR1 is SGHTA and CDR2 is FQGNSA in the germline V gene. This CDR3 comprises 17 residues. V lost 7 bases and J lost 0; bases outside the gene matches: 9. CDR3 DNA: TGTGCCAGCACCAGAACAGGGACAGGGGGCGCTAACTATGGCTACACCTTC. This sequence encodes CASTRTGTGGANYGYTF.

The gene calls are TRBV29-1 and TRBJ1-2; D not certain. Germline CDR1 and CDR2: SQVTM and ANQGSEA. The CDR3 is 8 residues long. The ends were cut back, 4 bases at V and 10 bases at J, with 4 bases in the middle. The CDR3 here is CSVGTYTF. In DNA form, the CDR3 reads TGCAGCGTTGGGACCTACACCTTC. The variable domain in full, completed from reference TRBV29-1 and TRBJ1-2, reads SAVISQKPSRDICQRGTSLTIQCQVDSQVTMMFWYRQQPGQSLTLIATANQGSEATYESGFVIDKFPISRPNLTFSTLTVSNMSPEDSSIYLCSVGTYTFGSGTRLTVV.

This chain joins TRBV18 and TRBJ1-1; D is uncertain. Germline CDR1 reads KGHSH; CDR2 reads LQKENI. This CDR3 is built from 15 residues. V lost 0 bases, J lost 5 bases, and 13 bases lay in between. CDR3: CASSPPSASGTEAFF. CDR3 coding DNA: TGTGCCAGCTCACCACCCTCCGCAAGTGGTACTGAAGCTTTCTTT.

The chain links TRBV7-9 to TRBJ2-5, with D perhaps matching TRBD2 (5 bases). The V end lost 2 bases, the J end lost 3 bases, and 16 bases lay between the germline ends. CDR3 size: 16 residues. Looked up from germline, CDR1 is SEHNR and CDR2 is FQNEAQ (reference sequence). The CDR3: CASSLSGNLREETQYF. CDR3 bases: TGTGCCAGCAGCTTATCCGGGAACTTGAGAGAAGAGACCCAGTACTTC.

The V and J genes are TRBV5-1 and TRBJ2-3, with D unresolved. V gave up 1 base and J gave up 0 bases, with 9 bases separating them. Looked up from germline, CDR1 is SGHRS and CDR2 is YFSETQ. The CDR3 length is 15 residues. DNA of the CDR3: TGCGCCAGCAGCTTGAGTTTCGGCAGCACAGATACGCAGTATTTT. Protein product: CASSLSFGSTDTQYF.

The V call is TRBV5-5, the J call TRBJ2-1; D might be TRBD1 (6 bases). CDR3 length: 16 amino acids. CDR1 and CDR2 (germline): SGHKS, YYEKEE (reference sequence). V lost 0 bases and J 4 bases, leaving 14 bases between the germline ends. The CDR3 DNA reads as TGTGCCAGCAGCTTGGGCGGACAGAGAATATACAATGAGCAGTTCTTC. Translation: CASSLGGQRIYNEQFF.

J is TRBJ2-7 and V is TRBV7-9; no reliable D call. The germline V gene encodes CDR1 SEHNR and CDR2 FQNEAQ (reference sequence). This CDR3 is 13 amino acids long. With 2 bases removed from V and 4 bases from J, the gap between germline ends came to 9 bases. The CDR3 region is CASSLTPEYEQYF. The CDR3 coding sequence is TGTGCCAGCAGCTTAACCCCGGAATACGAGCAGTACTTC.

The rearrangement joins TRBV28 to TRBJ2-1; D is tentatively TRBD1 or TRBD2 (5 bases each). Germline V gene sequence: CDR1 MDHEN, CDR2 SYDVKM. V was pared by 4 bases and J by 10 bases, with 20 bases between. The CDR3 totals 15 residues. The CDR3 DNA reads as TGTGCCAGCAGTTGGTCCGGGACCTCCTCCGGGGAGCAGTTCTTC. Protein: CASSWSGTSSGEQFF.

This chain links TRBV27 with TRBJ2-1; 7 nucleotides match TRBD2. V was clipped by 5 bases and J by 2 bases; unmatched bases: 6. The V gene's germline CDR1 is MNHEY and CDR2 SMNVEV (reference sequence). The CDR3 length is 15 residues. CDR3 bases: TGTGCCAGCAGTCCTGGACGGGGGGCCTACAATGAGCAGTTCTTC. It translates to CASSPGRGAYNEQFF.